This TCR beta chain was profiled in a study of T cells in localized non-small cell lung cancer. In regard to this clone: The antigen is not known.

Study results and limitations: For the top 100 tumor clones, a median about 50 also appeared in adjacent lung.

The data were produced by immunoSEQ multiplex PCR, yet TCRdb's version contains in-frame clones alone and is incomplete. The table records about 53,000 clones, approximately 83% of them present only once. The TCR comes from a man aged 35-69 years with stage III lung adenocarcinoma. Sequenced material: peripheral blood mononuclear cells, taken before any cancer treatment.

CDR3 sequence reads: CASSSAGQVGYGYTF. The CDR3 nucleotides read TGTGCCAGCAGCTCAGCGGGACAGGTTGGCTATGGCTACACCTTC. The chain uses TRBV7-2 and TRBJ1-2; 8 nucleotides match TRBD1. The trim removed 4 bases at V and 4 bases at J, leaving 8 bases unmatched. The germline V gene encodes CDR1 SGHTA and CDR2 FQGNSA. This CDR3 has 15 residues. Full variable domain (remainder filled in from reference TRBV7-2 and TRBJ1-2): GAGVSQSPSNKVTEKGKDVELRCDPISGHTALYWYRQSLGQGLEFLIYFQGNSAPDKSGLPSDRFSAERTGGSVSTLTIQRTQQEDSAVYLCASSSAGQVGYGYTFGSGTRLTVV.